The rows below give T cell receptor beta chains drawn from one sample of a study of Ad26.COV2.S vaccination and SARS-CoV-2 variants. Sequenced by immunoSEQ multiplex PCR; TCRdb stores in-frame clones only, minus some. Of about 140,000 clones listed, roughly 89% were seen once; the top ten hold 4% to 6%. This specimen consisted of peripheral blood, obtained after recovery from COVID-19. The receptors originated from a human donor who had recovered from COVID-19. Both conserved end residues are part of each CDR3. The D gene is left open where the match is weak.

D,V,J,CDR3,DNA
.,TRBV28,TRBJ1-6,CASSVDGTPVISYNSPLHF,TGTGCCAGCAGTGTTGACGGGACACCCGTGATCTCCTATAATTCACCCCTCCACTTT
TRBD1,TRBV28,TRBJ1-2,CASSGHTGGAGGYTF,TGTGCCAGCAGTGGACATACAGGGGGCGCGGGGGGCTACACCTTC
TRBD1,TRBV30,TRBJ1-1,CAWRGGTGGEAFF,TGTGCCTGGAGGGGAGGGACAGGGGGTGAAGCTTTCTTT
TRBD2,TRBV28,TRBJ2-1,CASSLPPGLTRPSYNEQFF,TGTGCCAGCAGTCTACCACCGGGACTAACCCGACCCTCCTACAATGAGCAGTTCTTC
.,TRBV28,TRBJ1-1,CASSWVGGGSEAFF,TGTGCCAGCAGTTGGGTTGGGGGAGGGTCTGAAGCTTTCTTT
TRBD1,TRBV5-1,TRBJ1-2,CASSFLTGRHGYTF,TGCGCCAGCAGCTTCTTGACAGGGCGCCATGGCTACACCTTC
.,TRBV6-5,TRBJ2-1,CASSYSRAKINNEQFF,TGTGCCAGCAGTTACAGCAGGGCTAAAATAAACAATGAGCAGTTCTTC
.,TRBV28,TRBJ1-6,CASTRDGLGFWALHF,TGTGCCAGCACCCGGGACGGACTGGGGTTTTGGGCCCTCCACTTT
.,TRBV12-3/TRBV12-4,TRBJ1-2,CASSLGAGDGYTF,TGTGCCAGCAGTTTGGGAGCAGGGGACGGCTACACCTTC
.,TRBV27,TRBJ1-6,CASSLVPASPLHF,TGTGCCAGCAGTTTAGTCCCAGCCTCACCCCTCCACTTT
TRBD2,TRBV6-1,TRBJ2-3,CASSAGTSGSLSTDTQYF,TGTGCCAGCAGTGCCGGGACTAGCGGGAGCCTTAGCACAGATACGCAGTATTTT